The 29 T cell receptor beta chains below all came from one sample that was sequenced in a study of response to subunit inactivated influenza vaccine. TCRdb reprocessed the RT-PCR reads via MiXCR and lists one record per CDR3 protein. The repertoire includes 250,000 to 350,000 distinct CDR3 sequences, roughly 20% of them detected once, and about 9.4% sits in the top ten. The sample in question was PBMCs from blood, obtained roughly 20 months after vaccination. These receptors originate from a man aged 50 to 69 who received an inactivated influenza vaccine.

CDR3 loop: CASSSLGPWRGSPLHF. Written as DNA, the CDR3 is TGTGCCAGCAGTTCCCTAGGGCCCTGGAGGGGGTCACCCCTCCACTTT. The V gene is TRBV12-3 or TRBV12-4, the J gene TRBJ1-6; possibly TRBD1 for D (6 bases). V was shortened by 4 bases and J by 10 bases, with 20 bases between the two germline ends. There are 16 residues in the CDR3.

The DNA of the CDR3 is TGTGCCAGCAGTTTCGTCGGGAGTATAAATACGCAGTATTTT. This gives the protein CASSFVGSINTQYF. This chain uses TRBV28 with TRBJ2-3, with D tentatively TRBD2 (6 bases). The CDR3 spans 14 residues. The germline CDR1 and CDR2 sequences are MDHEN and SYDVKM. Trimming left V 3 bases short and J 7 bases short, with 14 bases between.

The sample holds a few counts of this clonotype. The V call is TRBV27, the J call TRBJ2-3, with D possibly matching TRBD2 (6 bases). This CDR3 is built from 16 residues. Germline V CDR1 and CDR2: MNHEY, SMNVEV (reference sequence). Trimming took 6 bases from V and 0 from J, leaving 16 bases between them. CDR3 protein: CASRWGTGWSTDTQYF. CDR3 bases: TGTGCCAGCAGATGGGGGACTGGCTGGAGCACAGATACGCAGTATTTT.

The chain joins TRBV27 to TRBJ1-2; possibly TRBD1 for D (5 bases). With 10 bases removed from V and 2 bases from J, the gap between germline ends came to 14 bases. The CDR3 sequence is 13 residues long. The germline gives CDR1 MNHEY, CDR2 SMNVEV (reference sequence). The CDR3 reads CATLGWGNYGYTF. The CDR3 DNA sequence: TGTGCCACCCTCGGTTGGGGGAACTATGGCTACACCTTC.

This clonotype was found a few times. V is TRBV10-3 and J is TRBJ2-3; D possibly matches TRBD1 or TRBD2 (6 bases each). V was shortened by 4 bases and J by 2 bases, with 22 bases between the two germline ends. The germline gives CDR1 ENHRY, CDR2 SYGVKD. CDR3 length: 18 residues. The CDR3 is CAISGRRGGRGSTDTQYF. The DNA of the CDR3 is TGTGCCATCAGTGGTCGGCGGGGAGGAAGGGGGTCCACAGATACGCAGTATTTT.

This clonotype was picked up a small number of times. This sequence joins TRBV29-1 and TRBJ2-5, with no clear D. CDR3 length equals 12 residues. The V gene's germline CDR1 is SQVTM and CDR2 ANQGSEA. Trimming stripped 4 bases from V and 4 bases from J, with 10 bases between. CDR3 protein: CSVAPTGETQYF. In DNA form, the CDR3 reads TGCAGCGTTGCCCCTACCGGAGAGACCCAGTACTTC.

V is TRBV12-3 or TRBV12-4 and J is TRBJ2-7; D may be TRBD1 (5 bases). V dropped 1 base and J dropped 5 bases, with 12 bases sitting between them. The CDR3 has 14 residues. CDR3 DNA sequence: TGTGCCAGCAGTTTAGAAGGGGTTCACAACGAGCAGTACTTC. Residues: CASSLEGVHNEQYF.

This clonotype was counted only a few times. V gene TRBV6-2 or TRBV6-3 combines with J gene TRBJ2-7; 9 bases align to TRBD2. The CDR3 totals 17 residues. CDR1 and CDR2 (germline): MNHEY, SVGEGT. The V gene end was trimmed by 5 bases and the J gene end by 0 bases; junction bases not matched to a gene: 11. CDR3 DNA: TGTGCCAGCAGTACACCCTCTAGCGGGACCAGCTCCTACGAGCAGTACTTC. Translation: CASSTPSSGTSSYEQYF.

The rearrangement joins TRBV6-1 to TRBJ2-4; 8 bases fit TRBD1. Germline V gene sequence: CDR1 MNHNS, CDR2 SASEGT. The CDR3 is made up of 15 amino acids. The V gene end was trimmed by 6 bases and the J gene end by 3 bases; junction bases not matched to a gene: 7. CDR3 region: CASRETGTGKNIQYF. The DNA of the CDR3 is TGTGCCAGCAGAGAAACCGGGACAGGCAAAAACATTCAGTACTTC.

This clonotype was seen a handful of times. This chain links TRBV19 with TRBJ2-1; D is perhaps TRBD2 (6 bases). This CDR3 comprises 15 residues. Germline loops: CDR1 LNHDA, CDR2 SQIVND (reference sequence). V was cut by 9 bases and J by 0 bases, with 15 bases left in between. CDR3: CASARDRSSYNEQFF. Here the CDR3 DNA reads TGTGCCAGCGCGCGGGATCGGAGCTCCTACAATGAGCAGTTCTTC.

This clonotype was found once. The rearrangement uses TRBV5-6 and TRBJ2-1; unclear D gene. The germline V and J ends were trimmed by 4 bases and 7 bases, with 12 bases remaining between them. Germline values: CDR1 SGHDT, CDR2 YYEEEE. This CDR3 is 13 amino acids long. CDR3 coding DNA: TGTGCCAGCAGCCCGTTTCGACGGAATGAGCAGTTCTTC. Its translation: CASSPFRRNEQFF.

V and J are TRBV11-2 and TRBJ1-6; D gene ambiguous. Germline CDR1 reads SGHAT; CDR2 reads FQNNGV. This CDR3 region has 13 residues. Trimming took 5 bases from V and 5 from J, leaving 7 bases between them. As DNA, the CDR3 is TGTGCCAGCAGCCACCCTAATAATTCACCCCTCCACTTT. Translation gives CASSHPNNSPLHF.

Ten or more counts support this clonotype. The gene calls are TRBV14 and TRBJ1-1; D is possibly TRBD1 (5 bases). The CDR3 consists of 15 residues. From germline, CDR1 is SGHDN and CDR2 FVKESK. V was clipped by 4 bases and J by 1 base, with 13 bases between them. The CDR3 bases are TGTGCCAGCAGCCCTTTAATACAGGCGAACACTGAAGCTTTCTTT. Translation: CASSPLIQANTEAFF.

This clonotype was seen a handful of times. The rearrangement uses TRBV11-2 and TRBJ2-2; 7 bases agree with TRBD1. V was pared by 5 bases and J by 4 bases, with 10 bases of the junction left unmatched. Germline loops: CDR1 SGHAT, CDR2 FQNNGV. The CDR3 sequence is 16 residues long. As DNA, the CDR3 is TGTGCCAGCAGCCCCAGACCGGGACAGAGCACCGGGGAGCTGTTTTTT. Translating gives CASSPRPGQSTGELFF.

The chain recombines TRBV5-6 with TRBJ2-7; 11 positions match TRBD2. J gave up 2 bases and V 2 bases, and 9 bases lay outside the gene matches. Germline CDR1 reads SGHDT; CDR2 reads YYEEEE. The CDR3 loop spans 17 amino acids. The CDR3 loop reads CASSFLTSGAKAYEQYF. CDR3 nucleotides: TGTGCCAGCAGCTTCCTGACTAGCGGGGCGAAGGCCTACGAGCAGTACTTC.

The chain recombines TRBV2 with TRBJ1-2; tentatively, D is TRBD1 (5 bases). The CDR3 is 17 amino acids. Germline CDR1 reads SNHLY; CDR2 reads FYNNEI. Trimming stripped 9 bases from V and 2 bases from J, with 25 bases between. The CDR3 protein is CARTLSFGTELNYGYTF. CDR3 bases: TGTGCCAGGACCCTAAGCTTCGGGACGGAATTAAACTATGGCTACACCTTC.

This clonotype turned up a few times. The CDR3 DNA reads TGCAGTGCTACACGGGACAGGGGTCGATTTTCCACCTTC. Its protein is CSATRDRGRFSTF. The chain is built from TRBV20-1 and TRBJ1-2; 10 nucleotides align to TRBD1. The length of the CDR3 is 13 residues. The V gene end was trimmed by 4 bases and the J gene end by 13 bases; junction bases not matched to a gene: 12. Germline lookup yields CDR1 DFQATT and CDR2 SNEGSKA (reference sequence).

The V and J genes are TRBV29-1 and TRBJ2-1, with TRBD2 identical over 7 bases. The trim removed 0 bases at V and 6 bases at J, leaving 5 bases unmatched. CDR1 and CDR2 from the germline V gene are SQVTM and ANQGSEA. The CDR3 runs to 14 residues. Written as DNA, the CDR3 is TGCAGCGTTGAAGACCGCGGGAGCGGCAATGAGCAGTTCTTC. Protein sequence: CSVEDRGSGNEQFF.

The chain joins TRBV25-1 to TRBJ2-7, with 9 nucleotides matching TRBD1. After removal of 5 bases from V and 5 bases from J, the junction contained 4 bases not matched to a gene. This CDR3 has 13 amino acids. Looked up from germline, CDR1 is MGHDK and CDR2 is SYGVNS. The CDR3, as DNA: TGTGCCAGCAGTACGGGACAGGGAGACGAGCAGTACTTC. It translates to CASSTGQGDEQYF.

The genes are TRBV12-3 or TRBV12-4 and TRBJ2-7; D is uncertain. This CDR3 region has 13 residues. The ends were cut back, 3 bases at V and 6 bases at J, with 12 bases in the middle. CDR3 sequence reads: CASSLRRSGEQYF. DNA for the CDR3: TGTGCCAGCAGTTTGCGCAGATCCGGCGAGCAGTACTTC.

The chain uses TRBV5-1 and TRBJ2-2; 11 nucleotides agree with TRBD1. This CDR3 contains 16 residues. J was trimmed by 7 bases and V by 0 bases; bases with no gene match: 5. The germline CDR1 and CDR2 sequences are SGHRS and YFSETQ. The CDR3 protein is CASSLEDRGRGGELFF. The CDR3 region has the DNA TGCGCCAGCAGCTTGGAGGACAGGGGGCGAGGCGGGGAGCTGTTTTTT.

In the case of this clonotype: Just one base apart from a much larger clone, this may be a read error. This sequence joins TRBV7-9 and TRBJ1-1; D might be TRBD1 (5 bases). Between the trimmed V and J ends, which lost 6 bases and 4 bases, there was a span of 9 bases. This CDR3 is built from 12 residues. The germline V gene has CDR1 SEHNR and CDR2 FQNEAQ (reference sequence). CDR3 nucleotide sequence: TGTGCCAGCAGGTTCGGGGCCACTGAAGCTTTCTTT. Protein sequence: CASRFGATEAFF. The complete variable domain, with remaining parts taken from reference TRBV7-9 and TRBJ1-1, reads DTGVSQNPRHKITKRGQNVTFRCDPISEHNRLYWYRQTLGQGPEFLTYFQNEAQLEKSRLLSDRFSAERPKGSFSTLEIQRTEQGDSAMYLCASRFGATEAFFGQGTRLTVV.

V is TRBV20-1 and J is TRBJ1-5, with TRBD1 identical over 7 bases. The CDR3 is 14 residues long. CDR1 is DFQATT, CDR2 SNEGSKA, per germline (reference sequence). Germline trimming cut 4 bases from V and 2 bases from J; bases unmatched to any gene: 5. In DNA, the CDR3 is TGCAGTGCTATAACAGGGGTAGGCAATCAGCCCCAGCATTTT. It is translated as CSAITGVGNQPQHF.

This clonotype was recorded a few times. The rearrangement joins TRBV5-8 to TRBJ2-3, with D possibly TRBD2 on 6 matching bases. The CDR3 sequence is 16 residues long. Germline V gene data show CDR1 as SGHTS and CDR2 as YDEGEE. Trimming left V 1 base short and J 3 bases short, with 15 bases between. Here the CDR3 DNA reads TGTGCCAGCAGCTTGTGGAGGGCGCAGGTGACAGATACGCAGTATTTT. This gives the protein CASSLWRAQVTDTQYF.

This clonotype has a handful of counts. This chain links TRBV5-6 with TRBJ2-6, with D hard to call. The length of the CDR3 is 15 residues. The germline V gene has CDR1 SGHDT and CDR2 YYEEEE. V gave up 2 bases and J gave up 0 bases, with 6 bases separating them. In DNA form, the CDR3 reads TGTGCCAGCAGCTTTCCGATCTCTGGGGCCAACGTCCTGACTTTC. It encodes CASSFPISGANVLTF.

This chain links TRBV11-2 with TRBJ2-7; TRBD2 agrees at 14 bases. The V gene end was trimmed by 3 bases and the J gene end by 1 base; junction bases not matched to a gene: 5. From germline, CDR1 is SGHAT and CDR2 FQNNGV. This CDR3 is built from 17 residues. The CDR3 loop reads CASSLGTSGGYSYEQYF. The DNA of the CDR3 is TGTGCCAGCAGCTTGGGGACTAGCGGGGGCTATTCCTACGAGCAGTACTTC.

This chain links TRBV4-1 with TRBJ1-2; D gene uncertain. The CDR3 loop spans 16 amino acids. Deletions cut 0 bases from V and 9 bases from J, with 20 bases between. Per the germline V gene, CDR1 is MGHRA and CDR2 is YSYEKL. In nucleotides, the CDR3 is TGCGCCAGCAGCCAAGAGGGAGGGAACCTTCGTAATTGCTACACCTTC. Its protein product is CASSQEGGNLRNCYTF.

The chain carries TRBV28 and TRBJ1-4; 7 positions match TRBD1. The CDR3 runs to 17 residues. V gave up 0 bases and J gave up 6 bases; unmatched junction bases: 10. Per germline, CDR1 MDHEN and CDR2 SYDVKM. The CDR3, as DNA: TGTGCCAGCAGTTTATGGGGGACAGAAATATTCGATGAAAAACTGTTTTTT. This codes for CASSLWGTEIFDEKLFF.

This clonotype occurred a few times. J is TRBJ2-2 and V is TRBV7-3; D is ambiguous. The V end was cut by 5 bases, the J end by 0 bases, with 7 bases between. Looked up from germline, CDR1 is SGHTA and CDR2 is FQGTGA. CDR3 length: 14 amino acids. CDR3 in DNA: TGTGCCAGCAGCCCACCAGCGAACACCGGGGAGCTGTTTTTT. Translation gives CASSPPANTGELFF.